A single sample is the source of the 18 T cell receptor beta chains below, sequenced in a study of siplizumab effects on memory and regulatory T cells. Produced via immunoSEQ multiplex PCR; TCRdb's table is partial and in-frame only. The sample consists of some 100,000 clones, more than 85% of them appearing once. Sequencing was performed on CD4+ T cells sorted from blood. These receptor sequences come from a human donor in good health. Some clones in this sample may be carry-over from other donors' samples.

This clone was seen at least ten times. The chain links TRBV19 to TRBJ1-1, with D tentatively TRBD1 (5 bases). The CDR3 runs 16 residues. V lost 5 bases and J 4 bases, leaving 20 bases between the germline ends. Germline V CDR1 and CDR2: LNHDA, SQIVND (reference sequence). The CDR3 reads CASSARRGPGGTEAFF. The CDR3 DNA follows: TGTGCCAGTAGTGCCCGGCGGGGCCCCGGAGGCACTGAAGCTTTCTTT.

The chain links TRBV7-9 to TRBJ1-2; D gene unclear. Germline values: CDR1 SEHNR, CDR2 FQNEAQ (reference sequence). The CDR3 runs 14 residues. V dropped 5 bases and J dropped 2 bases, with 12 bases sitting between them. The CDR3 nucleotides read TGTGCCAGCAGCAGTCAGTACTACAACTATGGCTACACCTTC. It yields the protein CASSSQYYNYGYTF.

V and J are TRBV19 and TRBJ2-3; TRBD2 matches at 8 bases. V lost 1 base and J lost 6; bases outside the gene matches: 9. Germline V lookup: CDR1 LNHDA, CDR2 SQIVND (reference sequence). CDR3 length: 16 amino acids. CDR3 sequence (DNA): TGTGCCAGTAGTATAGGGAGCGGGGGAATCCTTGATACGCAGTATTTT. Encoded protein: CASSIGSGGILDTQYF. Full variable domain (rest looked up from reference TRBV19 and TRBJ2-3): DGGITQSPKYLFRKEGQNVTLSCEQNLNHDAMYWYRQDPGQGLRLIYYSQIVNDFQKGDIAEGYSVSREKKESFPLTVTSAQKNPTAFYLCASSIGSGGILDTQYFGPGTRLTVL.

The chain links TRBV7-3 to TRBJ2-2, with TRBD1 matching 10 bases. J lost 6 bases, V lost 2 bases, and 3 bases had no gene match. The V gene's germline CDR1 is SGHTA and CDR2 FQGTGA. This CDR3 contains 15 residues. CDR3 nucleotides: TGTGCCAGCAGCTTAGACAGGGGGCTGGCCGGGGAGCTGTTTTTT. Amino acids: CASSLDRGLAGELFF.

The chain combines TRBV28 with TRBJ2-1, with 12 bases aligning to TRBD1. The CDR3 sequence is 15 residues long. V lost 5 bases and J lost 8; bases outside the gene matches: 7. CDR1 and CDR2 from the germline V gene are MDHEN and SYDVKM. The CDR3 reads CASSPGTGGRDEQFF. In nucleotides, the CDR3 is TGTGCCAGCAGTCCTGGGACAGGGGGCCGGGATGAGCAGTTCTTC.

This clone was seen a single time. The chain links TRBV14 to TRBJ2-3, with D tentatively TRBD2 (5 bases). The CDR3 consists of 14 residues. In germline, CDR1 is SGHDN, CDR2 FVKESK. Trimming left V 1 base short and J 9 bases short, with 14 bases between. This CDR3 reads CASSQGLAIRTQYF. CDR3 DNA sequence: TGTGCCAGCAGCCAAGGTCTAGCTATACGCACGCAGTATTTT. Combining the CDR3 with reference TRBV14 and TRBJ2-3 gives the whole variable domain EAGVTQFPSHSVIEKGQTVTLRCDPISGHDNLYWYRRVMGKEIKFLLHFVKESKQDESGMPNNRFLAERTGGTYSTLKVQPAELEDSGVYFCASSQGLAIRTQYFGPGTRLTVL.

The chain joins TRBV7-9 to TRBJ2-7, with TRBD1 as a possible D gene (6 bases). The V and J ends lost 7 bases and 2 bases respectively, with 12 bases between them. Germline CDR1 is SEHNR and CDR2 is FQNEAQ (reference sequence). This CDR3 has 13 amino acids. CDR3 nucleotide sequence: TGTGCCAGCACTGGACAGACACCCTACGAGCAGTACTTC. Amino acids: CASTGQTPYEQYF.

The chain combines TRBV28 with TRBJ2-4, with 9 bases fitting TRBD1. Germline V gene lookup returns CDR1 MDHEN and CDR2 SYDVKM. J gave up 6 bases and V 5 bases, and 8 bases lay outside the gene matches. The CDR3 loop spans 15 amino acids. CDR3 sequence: CASSAAGTGRNIQYF. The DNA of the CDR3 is TGTGCCAGCAGTGCCGCCGGGACAGGGAGAAACATTCAGTACTTC.

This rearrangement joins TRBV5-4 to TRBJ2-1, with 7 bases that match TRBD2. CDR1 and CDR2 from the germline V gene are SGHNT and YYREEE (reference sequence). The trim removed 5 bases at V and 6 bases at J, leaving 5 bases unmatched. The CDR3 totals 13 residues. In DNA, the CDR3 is TGTGCCAGCAGGGGCGGGAGCTTCAATGAGCAGTTCTTC. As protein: CASRGGSFNEQFF.

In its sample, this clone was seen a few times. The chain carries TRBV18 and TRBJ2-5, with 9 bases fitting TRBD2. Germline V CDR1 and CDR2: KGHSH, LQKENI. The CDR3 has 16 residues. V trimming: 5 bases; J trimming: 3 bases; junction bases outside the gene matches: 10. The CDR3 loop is CASSSSGKQLKETQYF. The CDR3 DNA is TGTGCCAGCTCATCTAGCGGGAAGCAGCTCAAAGAGACCCAGTACTTC.

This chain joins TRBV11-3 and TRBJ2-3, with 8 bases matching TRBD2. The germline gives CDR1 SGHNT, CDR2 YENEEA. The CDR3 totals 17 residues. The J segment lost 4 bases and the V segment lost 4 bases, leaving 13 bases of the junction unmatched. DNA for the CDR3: TGTGCCAGCAGCTCGCCCGGGGAGGGGCGGGAGGCAGATACGCAGTATTTT. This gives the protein CASSSPGEGREADTQYF.

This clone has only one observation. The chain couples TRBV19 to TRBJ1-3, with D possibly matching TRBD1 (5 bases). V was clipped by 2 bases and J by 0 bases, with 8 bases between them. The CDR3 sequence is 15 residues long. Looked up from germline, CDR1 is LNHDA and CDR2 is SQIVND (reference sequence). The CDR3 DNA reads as TGTGCCAGTAGTATATCCAGGGACTCTGGAAACACCATATATTTT. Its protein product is CASSISRDSGNTIYF.

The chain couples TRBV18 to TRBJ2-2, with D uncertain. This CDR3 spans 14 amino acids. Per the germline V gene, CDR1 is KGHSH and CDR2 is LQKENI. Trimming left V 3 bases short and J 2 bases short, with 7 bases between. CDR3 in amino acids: CASSPAVNTGELFF. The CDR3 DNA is TGTGCCAGCTCACCGGCGGTAAACACCGGGGAGCTGTTTTTT.

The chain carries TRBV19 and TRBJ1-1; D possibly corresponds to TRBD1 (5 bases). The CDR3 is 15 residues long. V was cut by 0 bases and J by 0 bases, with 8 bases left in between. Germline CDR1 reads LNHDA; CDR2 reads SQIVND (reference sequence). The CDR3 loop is CASSIDRQMNTEAFF. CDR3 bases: TGTGCCAGTAGTATAGATCGACAGATGAACACTGAAGCTTTCTTT.

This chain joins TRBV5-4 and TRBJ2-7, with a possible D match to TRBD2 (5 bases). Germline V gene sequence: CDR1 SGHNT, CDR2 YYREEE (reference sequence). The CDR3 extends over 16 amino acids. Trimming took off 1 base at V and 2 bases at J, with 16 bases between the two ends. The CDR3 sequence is CASSLYSGRRTYEQYF. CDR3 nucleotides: TGTGCCAGCAGCTTGTATTCGGGCCGGAGGACCTACGAGCAGTACTTC.

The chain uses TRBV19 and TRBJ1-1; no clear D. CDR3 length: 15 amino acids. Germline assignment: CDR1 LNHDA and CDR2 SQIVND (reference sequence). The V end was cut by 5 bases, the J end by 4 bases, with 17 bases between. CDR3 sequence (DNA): TGTGCCAGTAGTTCCACGGCGGGAGCCTTCACTGAAGCTTTCTTT. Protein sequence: CASSSTAGAFTEAFF.

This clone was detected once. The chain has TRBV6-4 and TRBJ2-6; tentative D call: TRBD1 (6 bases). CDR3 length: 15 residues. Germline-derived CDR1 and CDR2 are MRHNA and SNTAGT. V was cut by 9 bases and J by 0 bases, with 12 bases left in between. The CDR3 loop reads CARKRGGSGANVLTF. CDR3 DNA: TGTGCCAGAAAACGAGGGGGCTCTGGGGCCAACGTCCTGACTTTC.

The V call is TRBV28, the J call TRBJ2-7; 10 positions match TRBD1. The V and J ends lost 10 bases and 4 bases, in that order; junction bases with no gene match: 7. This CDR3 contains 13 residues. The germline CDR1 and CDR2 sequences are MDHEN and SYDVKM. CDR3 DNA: TGTGCCACCAGGACAGGGGGAAGATACGAGCAGTACTTC. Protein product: CATRTGGRYEQYF.